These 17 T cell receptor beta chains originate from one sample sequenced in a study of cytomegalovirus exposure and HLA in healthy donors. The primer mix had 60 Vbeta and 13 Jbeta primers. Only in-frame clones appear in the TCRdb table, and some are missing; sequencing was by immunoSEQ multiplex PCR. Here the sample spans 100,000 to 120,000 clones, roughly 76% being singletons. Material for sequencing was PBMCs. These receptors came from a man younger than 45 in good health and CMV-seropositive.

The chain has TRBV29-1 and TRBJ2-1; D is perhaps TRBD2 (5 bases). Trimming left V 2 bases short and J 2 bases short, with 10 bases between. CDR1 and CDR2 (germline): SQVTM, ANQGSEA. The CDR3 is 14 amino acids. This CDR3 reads CSVEFGNPYNEQFF. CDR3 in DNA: TGCAGCGTTGAATTCGGGAACCCCTACAATGAGCAGTTCTTC.

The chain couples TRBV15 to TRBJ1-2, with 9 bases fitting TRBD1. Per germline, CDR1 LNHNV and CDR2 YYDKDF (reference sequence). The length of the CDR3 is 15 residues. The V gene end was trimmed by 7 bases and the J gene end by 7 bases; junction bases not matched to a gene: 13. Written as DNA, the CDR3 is TGTGCCACCACGGGGTCCGGGACAGGGATTTTTGGCTACACCTTC. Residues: CATTGSGTGIFGYTF.

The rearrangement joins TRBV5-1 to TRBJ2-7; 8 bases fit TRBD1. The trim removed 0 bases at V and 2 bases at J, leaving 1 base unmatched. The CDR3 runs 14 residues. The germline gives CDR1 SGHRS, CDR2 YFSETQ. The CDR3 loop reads CASSLEQGAYEQYF. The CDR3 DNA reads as TGCGCCAGCAGCTTGGAACAGGGGGCCTACGAGCAGTACTTC. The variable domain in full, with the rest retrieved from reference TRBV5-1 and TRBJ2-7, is KAGVTQTPRYLIKTRGQQVTLSCSPISGHRSVSWYQQTPGQGLQFLFEYFSETQRNKGNFPGRFSGRQFSNSRSEMNVSTLELGDSALYLCASSLEQGAYEQYFGPGTRLTVT.

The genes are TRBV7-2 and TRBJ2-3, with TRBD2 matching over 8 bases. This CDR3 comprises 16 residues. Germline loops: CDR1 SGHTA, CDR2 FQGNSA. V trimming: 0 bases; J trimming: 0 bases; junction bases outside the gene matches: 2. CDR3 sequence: CASSLASGASTDTQYF. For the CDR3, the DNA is TGTGCCAGCAGCTTAGCTAGCGGGGCTAGCACAGATACGCAGTATTTT.

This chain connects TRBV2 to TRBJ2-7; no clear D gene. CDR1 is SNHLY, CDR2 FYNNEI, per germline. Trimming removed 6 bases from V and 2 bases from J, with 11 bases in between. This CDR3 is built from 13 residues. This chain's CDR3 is CASSGTAAYEQYF. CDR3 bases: TGTGCCAGCAGCGGTACGGCGGCCTACGAGCAGTACTTC.

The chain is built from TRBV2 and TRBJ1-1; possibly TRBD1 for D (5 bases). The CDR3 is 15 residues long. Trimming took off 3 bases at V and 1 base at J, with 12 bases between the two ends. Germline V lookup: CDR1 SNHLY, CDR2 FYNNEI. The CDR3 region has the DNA TGTGCCAGCAGTGAGGGGCAGGTGACGAACACTGAAGCTTTCTTT. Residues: CASSEGQVTNTEAFF. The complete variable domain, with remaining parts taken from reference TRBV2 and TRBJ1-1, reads EPEVTQTPSHQVTQMGQEVILRCVPISNHLYFYWYRQILGQKVEFLVSFYNNEISEKSEIFDDQFSVERPDGSNFTLKIRSTKLEDSAMYFCASSEGQVTNTEAFFGQGTRLTVV.

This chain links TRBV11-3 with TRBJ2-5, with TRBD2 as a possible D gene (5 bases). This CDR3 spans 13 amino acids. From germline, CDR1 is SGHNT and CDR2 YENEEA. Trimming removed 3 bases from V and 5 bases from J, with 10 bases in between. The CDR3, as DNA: TGTGCCAGCAGCTTGCGGGCCGGGGAGACCCAGTACTTC. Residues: CASSLRAGETQYF.

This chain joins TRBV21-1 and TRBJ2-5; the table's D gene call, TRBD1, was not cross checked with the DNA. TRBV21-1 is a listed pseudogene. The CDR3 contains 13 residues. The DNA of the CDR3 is TGTGCCAGCAGCCCACAGATAAGGGAGACCCAGTACTTC. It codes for CASSPQIRETQYF.

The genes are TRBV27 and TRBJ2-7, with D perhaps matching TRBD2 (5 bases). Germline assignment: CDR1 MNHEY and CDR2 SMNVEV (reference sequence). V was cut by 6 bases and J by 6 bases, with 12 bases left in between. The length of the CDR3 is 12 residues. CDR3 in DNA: TGTGCCAGCAGAAATTCCGGAGGCGAGCAGTACTTC. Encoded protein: CASRNSGGEQYF.

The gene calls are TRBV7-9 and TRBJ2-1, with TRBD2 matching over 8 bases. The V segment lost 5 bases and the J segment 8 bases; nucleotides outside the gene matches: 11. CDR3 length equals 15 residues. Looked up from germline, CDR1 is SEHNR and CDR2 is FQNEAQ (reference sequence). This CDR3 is CASSPGLASWDEQFF. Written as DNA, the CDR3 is TGTGCCAGCAGCCCCGGACTAGCATCTTGGGATGAGCAGTTCTTC.

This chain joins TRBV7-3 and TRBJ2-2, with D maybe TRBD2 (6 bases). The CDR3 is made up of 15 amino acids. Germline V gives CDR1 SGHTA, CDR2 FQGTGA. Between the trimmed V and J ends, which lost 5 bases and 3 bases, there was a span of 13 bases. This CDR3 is CASSTGGTDTGELFF. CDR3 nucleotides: TGTGCCAGCAGCACCGGGGGAACCGACACCGGGGAGCTGTTTTTT.

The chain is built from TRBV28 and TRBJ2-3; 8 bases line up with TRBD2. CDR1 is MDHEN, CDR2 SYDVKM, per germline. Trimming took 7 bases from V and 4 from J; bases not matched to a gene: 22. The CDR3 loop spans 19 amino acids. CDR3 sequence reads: CASNQTPSAGGAPADTQYF. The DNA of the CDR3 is TGTGCCAGCAATCAAACTCCTTCGGCGGGAGGAGCTCCGGCAGATACGCAGTATTTT.

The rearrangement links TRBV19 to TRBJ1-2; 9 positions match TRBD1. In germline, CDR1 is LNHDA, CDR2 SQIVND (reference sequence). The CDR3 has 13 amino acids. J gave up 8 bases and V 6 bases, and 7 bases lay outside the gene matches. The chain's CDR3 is CASRGQGLRGYTF. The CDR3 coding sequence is TGTGCCAGTAGGGGACAGGGTTTGAGGGGCTACACCTTC.

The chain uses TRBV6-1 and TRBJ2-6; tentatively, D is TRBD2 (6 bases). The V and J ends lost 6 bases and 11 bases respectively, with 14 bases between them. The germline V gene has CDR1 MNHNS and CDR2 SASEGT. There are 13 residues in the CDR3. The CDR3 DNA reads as TGTGCCAGCAGCCCCAGAGGGACTTACGTCCTGACTTTC. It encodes CASSPRGTYVLTF.

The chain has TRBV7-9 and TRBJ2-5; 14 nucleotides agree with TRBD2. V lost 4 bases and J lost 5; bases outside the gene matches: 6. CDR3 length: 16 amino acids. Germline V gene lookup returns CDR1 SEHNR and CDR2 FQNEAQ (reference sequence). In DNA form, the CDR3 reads TGTGCCAGCAGCTCGACTAGCGGGGGGGCCTTCGAGACCCAGTACTTC. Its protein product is CASSSTSGGAFETQYF.

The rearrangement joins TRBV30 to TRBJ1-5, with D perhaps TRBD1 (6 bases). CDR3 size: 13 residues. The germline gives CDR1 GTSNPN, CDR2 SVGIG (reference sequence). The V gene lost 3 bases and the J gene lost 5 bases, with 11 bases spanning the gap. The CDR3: CAWSHPGDQPQHF. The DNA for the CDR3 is TGTGCCTGGAGCCATCCAGGGGATCAGCCCCAGCATTTT.

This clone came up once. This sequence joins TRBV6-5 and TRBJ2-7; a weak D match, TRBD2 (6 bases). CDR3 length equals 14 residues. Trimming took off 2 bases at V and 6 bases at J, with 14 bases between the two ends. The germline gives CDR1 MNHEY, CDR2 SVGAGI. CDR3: CASSYRQAGFEQYF. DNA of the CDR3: TGTGCCAGCAGTTACAGGCAGGCGGGGTTCGAGCAGTACTTC.